The next 6 T cell receptor beta chains were all read from a single sample in a study of blood T cells in healthy people across ages. A second PCR, run for about 6 to 12 cycles, used a sample-barcoded 5' primer plus a J-beta primer mix. TCRdb used MiXCR to reprocess the 5' RACE reads, holding one entry per CDR3 protein. The top ten clones hold about 54% of a sample with 380,000 or so distinct CDR3 sequences, 45% to 65% of them seen once. The specimen sequenced was blood. All receptors come from a man aged 60 to 75 in good health.

This clonotype has ten or more counts. The chain couples TRBV5-4 to TRBJ2-3, with 15 bases identical to TRBD2. V was pared by 2 bases and J by 2 bases, with 6 bases of the junction left unmatched. The V gene's germline CDR1 is SGHNT and CDR2 YYREEE (reference sequence). The CDR3 is made up of 18 amino acids. The CDR3 loop reads CASSFGTSGRRNTDTQYF. The CDR3 DNA sequence: TGTGCCAGCAGCTTCGGGACTAGCGGGAGGAGGAACACAGATACGCAGTATTTT. Together with reference TRBV5-4 and TRBJ2-3, the CDR3 gives the full variable domain: ETGVTQSPTHLIKTRGQQVTLRCSSQSGHNTVSWYQQALGQGPQFIFQYYREEENGRGNFPPRFSGLQFPNYSSELNVNALELDDSALYLCASSFGTSGRRNTDTQYFGPGTRLTVL.

The chain links TRBV20-1 to TRBJ2-1; 7 nucleotides match TRBD1. Trimming took 5 bases from V and 0 from J; bases not matched to a gene: 10. Germline V gene lookup returns CDR1 DFQATT and CDR2 SNEGSKA (reference sequence). The CDR3 length is 16 residues. The DNA of the CDR3 is TGCAGTGCTGATCGGACAGGTCTGGCCTCCTACAATGAGCAGTTCTTC. Amino acids: CSADRTGLASYNEQFF.

This chain links TRBV4-2 with TRBJ2-3; D assignment may be TRBD1 or TRBD2 (5 bases each). The CDR3 loop spans 14 amino acids. Trimming stripped 4 bases from V and 4 bases from J, with 12 bases between. CDR1 is LGHNA, CDR2 YNFKEQ, per germline. In DNA, the CDR3 is TGTGCCAGCAGCCGAACGGGACGATCAGATACGCAGTATTTT. It is translated as CASSRTGRSDTQYF.

This chain links TRBV12-3 or TRBV12-4 with TRBJ2-1; tentative D call: TRBD2 (5 bases). V lost 4 bases and J lost 8, with 9 bases in between. The CDR3 runs to 12 residues. The CDR3 nucleotides read TGTGCCAGCAGTTCCGGGATCTATGAGCAGTTCTTC. Residues: CASSSGIYEQFF.

This clonotype was detected a few times. The CDR3 DNA follows: TGTGCCAGCAGCCGCAGGGGACCGGCCAAGGGAGATACGCAGTATTTT. Its translation is CASSRRGPAKGDTQYF. The chain uses TRBV7-9 and TRBJ2-3; D is perhaps TRBD1 (6 bases). The CDR3 has 16 amino acids. Trimming cost V 5 bases and J 5 bases, with 20 bases left between them. The V gene's germline CDR1 is SEHNR and CDR2 FQNEAQ (reference sequence).

The chain employs TRBV20-1 and TRBJ1-5; D perhaps matches TRBD1 (5 bases). The germline V and J ends were trimmed by 4 bases and 1 base, with 17 bases remaining between them. This CDR3 has 16 residues. Germline-derived CDR1 and CDR2 are DFQATT and SNEGSKA (reference sequence). The chain's CDR3 is CSAMIPAAGSNQPQHF. The CDR3 nucleotides read TGCAGTGCTATGATCCCGGCGGCAGGGAGCAATCAGCCCCAGCATTTT.